The 7 T cell receptor beta chains reported below all come from one sample, sequenced in a study of blood T cell repertoires in COVID-19. Only in-frame clones appear in the TCRdb table, and some are missing; sequencing was by immunoSEQ multiplex PCR. This table has a few hundred thousand clones, about 90% appearing once. Material: peripheral blood. The receptors here all came from a man aged 18 to 30 who had recovered from COVID-19.

This chain connects TRBV5-6 to TRBJ2-2; D is perhaps TRBD2 (6 bases). The V end was cut by 4 bases, the J end by 3 bases, with 13 bases between. Germline loops: CDR1 SGHDT, CDR2 YYEEEE. The CDR3 is 15 amino acids. The CDR3 spells CASSPAGGDTGELFF. CDR3 DNA sequence: TGTGCCAGCAGCCCGGCCGGAGGGGACACCGGGGAGCTGTTTTTT. The full variable domain, its missing parts supplied by reference TRBV5-6 and TRBJ2-2, is DAGVTQSPTHLIKTRGQQVTLRCSPKSGHDTVSWYQQALGQGPQFIFQYYEEEERQRGNFPDRFSGHQFPNYSSELNVNALLLGDSALYLCASSPAGGDTGELFFGEGSRLTVL.

This clone was observed a few times. The chain couples TRBV7-9 to TRBJ1-5, with D perhaps TRBD1 (6 bases). The CDR3 length is 15 residues. V lost 5 bases and J lost 4, with 15 bases in between. Germline CDR1 and CDR2: SEHNR and FQNEAQ (reference sequence). CDR3 protein: CASSDGTKENQPQHF. CDR3 DNA sequence: TGTGCCAGCAGCGACGGGACAAAAGAAAATCAGCCCCAGCATTTT. The complete variable domain, with remaining parts taken from reference TRBV7-9 and TRBJ1-5, reads DTGVSQNPRHKITKRGQNVTFRCDPISEHNRLYWYRQTLGQGPEFLTYFQNEAQLEKSRLLSDRFSAERPKGSFSTLEIQRTEQGDSAMYLCASSDGTKENQPQHFGDGTRLSIL.

The genes are TRBV12-3 or TRBV12-4 and TRBJ1-2; 7 bases are a match to TRBD1. The CDR3 extends over 13 amino acids. V lost 4 bases, J lost 2 bases, and 1 base stayed unmatched. CDR3 coding DNA: TGTGCCAGCAGTTCGGACAGGAACTATGGCTACACCTTC. The encoded protein is CASSSDRNYGYTF.

V and J are TRBV6-5 and TRBJ1-2; possible D gene TRBD1, 5 bases. Trimming shortened V by 2 bases and J by 5 bases, and 15 bases separated the two germline ends. In germline, CDR1 is MNHEY, CDR2 SVGAGI. This CDR3 comprises 15 residues. The CDR3 sequence is CASSYGGADMYGYTF. The CDR3 DNA reads as TGTGCCAGCAGTTACGGAGGGGCGGACATGTATGGCTACACCTTC.

The rearrangement joins TRBV6-1 to TRBJ1-6; 10 nucleotides align to TRBD1. Per germline, CDR1 MNHNS and CDR2 SASEGT. Trimming cost V 2 bases and J 13 bases; bases outside gene matches: 14. The CDR3 spans 17 residues. The CDR3 sequence: CASSEYGTGALRMPLHF. CDR3 DNA sequence: TGTGCCAGCAGTGAATATGGGACAGGGGCCCTTCGGATGCCCCTCCACTTT.

The V and J genes are TRBV6-5 and TRBJ2-7, with TRBD2 matching over 9 bases. The CDR3 runs to 14 residues. Germline V gene data show CDR1 as MNHEY and CDR2 as SVGAGI. V lost 8 bases and J lost 2; bases outside the gene matches: 7. The CDR3 protein is CASGISGSPYEQYF. CDR3 sequence (DNA): TGTGCCAGCGGGATTAGCGGGAGCCCCTACGAGCAGTACTTC.

The chain links TRBV12-3 or TRBV12-4 to TRBJ1-1; D not resolved. This CDR3 spans 12 amino acids. The V end lost 0 bases, the J end lost 5 bases, and 4 bases lay between the germline ends. The CDR3 reads CASSLALTEAFF. The CDR3 coding sequence is TGTGCCAGCAGTTTAGCCTTAACTGAAGCTTTCTTT.